The 15 T cell receptor beta chains given below trace back to one sample, sequenced in a study of technical replicates of blood from a handful of donors. Here immunoSEQ multiplex PCR was the method, and the copy in TCRdb shows in-frame clones only, minus some. The sample lists over 55,000 clones; about 89% were seen once. Sequencing was performed on PBMCs. Receptors were obtained from a human donor in good health. Some clones in this sample may be carry-over from other donors' samples.

J is TRBJ2-1 and V is TRBV27; no clear D. V was trimmed by 3 bases and J by 9 bases, leaving 9 bases between them. The CDR3 has 12 amino acids. Germline CDR1 MNHEY, CDR2 SMNVEV (reference sequence). The DNA of the CDR3 is TGTGCCAGCAGTTTCGGTAGAAGTGAGCAGTTCTTC. As protein: CASSFGRSEQFF.

The chain couples TRBV5-1 to TRBJ2-7, with 12 bases identical to TRBD2. The length of the CDR3 is 15 residues. The junction had 9 bases not matched to a gene; V was cut back by 4 bases and J by 7 bases. The germline V gene encodes CDR1 SGHRS and CDR2 YFSETQ. The DNA for the CDR3 is TGCGCCAGCAGCCTCATCTCTAGCGGGAGGGAAGAGCAGTACTTC. Encoded protein: CASSLISSGREEQYF.

This chain uses TRBV2 with TRBJ2-3; D possibly corresponds to TRBD2 (6 bases). CDR1 is SNHLY and CDR2 is FYNNEI in the germline V gene. Trimming cost V 6 bases and J 0 bases, with 13 bases left between them. CDR3 length equals 15 residues. The CDR3 sequence: CASRGRTKSTDTQYF. Here the CDR3 DNA reads TGTGCCAGCAGGGGTCGGACTAAGAGCACAGATACGCAGTATTTT. Full variable domain (outside the CDR3, taken from reference TRBV2 and TRBJ2-3): EPEVTQTPSHQVTQMGQEVILRCVPISNHLYFYWYRQILGQKVEFLVSFYNNEISEKSEIFDDQFSVERPDGSNFTLKIRSTKLEDSAMYFCASRGRTKSTDTQYFGPGTRLTVL.

The chain has TRBV4-3 and TRBJ2-7; 9 bases align to TRBD2. Per germline, CDR1 LGHNA and CDR2 YSLEER. V dropped 3 bases and J dropped 0; count of bases not matched to a gene: 3. This CDR3 has 15 amino acids. CDR3 region: CASSHLAGDSYEQYF. For the CDR3, the DNA is TGCGCCAGCAGCCATTTAGCGGGAGACTCCTACGAGCAGTACTTC.

This clone was detected only once. This rearrangement joins TRBV7-9 to TRBJ2-3, with 11 nucleotides matching TRBD2. The CDR3 runs 18 residues. Per germline, CDR1 SEHNR and CDR2 FQNEAQ (reference sequence). J was trimmed by 1 base and V by 4 bases; bases with no gene match: 10. Here the CDR3 reads CASSYVIAGGLGTDTQYF. The CDR3 DNA follows: TGTGCCAGCAGCTATGTGATAGCGGGGGGGCTTGGCACAGATACGCAGTATTTT.

V and J are TRBV4-2 and TRBJ1-4; the D gene is possibly TRBD1 (5 bases). CDR1 and CDR2 (germline): LGHNA, YNFKEQ. V lost 0 bases and J lost 0, with 8 bases in between. This CDR3 has 16 residues. In DNA form, the CDR3 reads TGTGCCAGCAGCCAAGAGGGGCCTGCAACTAATGAAAAACTGTTTTTT. Translating gives CASSQEGPATNEKLFF.

This chain uses TRBV4-3 with TRBJ2-1, with TRBD2 identical over 14 bases. The CDR3 spans 19 residues. The trim removed 0 bases at V and 7 bases at J, leaving 11 bases unmatched. CDR1 LGHNA and CDR2 YSLEER come from the germline V gene. The chain's CDR3 is CASSQDRRTSGRKLNEQFF. CDR3 nucleotide sequence: TGCGCCAGCAGCCAAGATCGCCGGACTAGCGGGAGGAAGTTGAATGAGCAGTTCTTC.

The gene calls are TRBV7-9 and TRBJ1-2; D ambiguous. Germline V gene sequence: CDR1 SEHNR, CDR2 FQNEAQ (reference sequence). Trimming took 5 bases from V and 4 from J, leaving 14 bases between them. This CDR3 has 14 amino acids. The DNA of the CDR3 is TGTGCCAGCAGCCTACCGGGTGGAGTCTATGGCTACACCTTC. Translated, it gives CASSLPGGVYGYTF.

This chain joins TRBV2 and TRBJ2-5; TRBD2 aligns across 11 bases. Germline CDR1 SNHLY, CDR2 FYNNEI. This CDR3 has 15 amino acids. Germline trimming cut 3 bases from V and 10 bases from J; bases unmatched to any gene: 10. The DNA for the CDR3 is TGTGCCAGCAGTGATGCGACTAGCGGGGTTTGGAACCAGTACTTC. Translated: CASSDATSGVWNQYF.

V usage is TRBV5-4 and J usage is TRBJ2-5, with D perhaps matching TRBD2 (5 bases). Germline values: CDR1 SGHNT, CDR2 YYREEE (reference sequence). This CDR3 comprises 13 residues. V was trimmed by 3 bases and J by 4 bases, leaving 10 bases between them. The CDR3 DNA is TGTGCCAGCAGCTCCCCGGGGTTAGAGACCCAGTACTTC. It translates to CASSSPGLETQYF.

A single count supports this clone. The rearrangement uses TRBV4-2 and TRBJ1-6, with a tentative D call TRBD1 (6 bases). The CDR3 is made up of 15 amino acids. The germline V gene encodes CDR1 LGHNA and CDR2 YNFKEQ. The V end lost 4 bases, the J end lost 8 bases, and 15 bases lay between the germline ends. CDR3 DNA sequence: TGTGCCAGCAGCCGATCCGGGACAAGGGATTCACCCCTCCACTTT. It specifies CASSRSGTRDSPLHF.

This chain joins TRBV11-2 and TRBJ2-7, with D tentatively TRBD1 (7 bases). This CDR3 has 14 amino acids. Germline values: CDR1 SGHAT, CDR2 FQNNGV. V was trimmed by 7 bases and J by 4 bases, leaving 17 bases between them. The CDR3: CASTGGGGGYEQYF. The CDR3 DNA is TGTGCCAGCACCGGAGGGGGCGGAGGTTACGAGCAGTACTTC. Full variable domain (outside the CDR3, taken from reference TRBV11-2 and TRBJ2-7): EAGVAQSPRYKIIEKRQSVAFWCNPISGHATLYWYQQILGQGPKLLIQFQNNGVVDDSQLPKDRFSAERLKGVDSTLKIQPAKLEDSAVYLCASTGGGGGYEQYFGPGTRLTVT.

The rearrangement uses TRBV6-6 and TRBJ2-7, with a possible D match to TRBD1 (5 bases). Germline assignment: CDR1 MNHNY and CDR2 SVGAGI (reference sequence). CDR3 length equals 12 residues. V was pared by 2 bases and J by 3 bases, with 5 bases between. The CDR3 DNA reads TGTGCCAGCAGTTACAGGGGCTACGAGCAGTACTTC. Protein product: CASSYRGYEQYF.

Ten or more counts support this clone. Other DNA sequences within the sample encode an identical CDR3. J is TRBJ2-7 and V is TRBV7-6; no reliable D call. This CDR3 comprises 14 residues. Germline assignment: CDR1 SGHVS and CDR2 FNYEAQ. The ends were cut back, 1 base at V and 0 bases at J, with 7 bases in the middle. CDR3 bases: TGTGCCAGCAGCTTAGGTTTAGACTCCTACGAGCAGTACTTC. Protein sequence: CASSLGLDSYEQYF.

This clone came up a few times. The chain uses TRBV5-1 and TRBJ2-1; TRBD2 matches at 11 bases. Germline lookup yields CDR1 SGHRS and CDR2 YFSETQ. With V trimmed by 5 bases and J by 9 bases, 4 bases remained unmatched. The CDR3 contains 13 residues. The CDR3 reads CASRLAGGSEQFF. DNA of the CDR3: TGCGCCAGCAGGCTAGCGGGAGGATCTGAGCAGTTCTTC.